A selection of T cell receptor beta chains follows, all from one sample in a study of regulatory T cells in long-lasting Graves disease. In TCRdb, the multiplex PCR reads were re-called with MiXCR into one record per CDR3 protein. The sample comprises approximately 390,000 distinct CDR3 sequences, about 16% of which are singletons, and over 20% rests with the top ten. These same data were also listed under a study on T cells in Graves' hyperthyroidism and ophthalmopathy.

The sequenced sample was peripheral blood mononuclear cells (PBMCs), obtained at new diagnosis, from a patient treated with antithyroid drugs. The receptors were gathered from a woman aged 18-29 years with Graves disease. The CDR3 runs from the conserved cysteine through the conserved F or W. Each record gives: J gene, D gene, V gene, clone size, CDR3 DNA, CDR3 protein. A D gene is named only where the DNA matches it firmly. A row's size may be missing; if present it is once, few, many or a size class.

j_call: TRBJ2-1; d_call: NA; v_call: TRBV15; clone_size: many; cdr3_nt: TGTGCCACCAGCAGAGTTCCAGGAGGGGCCTACAATGAGCAGTTCTTC; cdr3_aa: CATSRVPGGAYNEQFF
j_call: TRBJ2-2; d_call: NA; v_call: TRBV5-1; clone_size: many; cdr3_nt: TGCGCCAGCATGTTTGGGCTCACCGGGGAGCTGTTTTTT; cdr3_aa: CASMFGLTGELFF
j_call: TRBJ2-5; d_call: NA; v_call: TRBV5-1; clone_size: many; cdr3_nt: TGCGCCAGCAGCTTGGCGGGCCAGGGAGAGACCCAGTACTTC; cdr3_aa: CASSLAGQGETQYF
j_call: TRBJ1-1; d_call: NA; v_call: TRBV30; clone_size: once; cdr3_nt: TGTGCCTGGACGCGGTCAGAGAACACTGAAGCCTTCTTT; cdr3_aa: CAWTRSENTEAFF
j_call: TRBJ2-2; d_call: NA; v_call: TRBV7-3; clone_size: NA; cdr3_nt: TGTGCCAGCAGCCGGATCGGGACTGGAAACACCGGGGAGCTGTTTTTT; cdr3_aa: CASSRIGTGNTGELFF
j_call: TRBJ1-5; d_call: TRBD1; v_call: TRBV5-8; clone_size: few; cdr3_nt: TGTGCCAGCAGACGGGACAGGGGGCGCGGAGATAGCAATCAGCCCCAGCATTTT; cdr3_aa: CASRRDRGRGDSNQPQHF
j_call: TRBJ2-7; d_call: TRBD2; v_call: TRBV29-1; clone_size: few; cdr3_nt: TGCAGCGCCGTAGCGGGGGGTTCCTACGAGCAGTACTTC; cdr3_aa: CSAVAGGSYEQYF
j_call: TRBJ2-3; d_call: NA; v_call: TRBV2; clone_size: many; cdr3_nt: TGTGCCAGCAGTGTGGATAACAGAGATACGCAGTATTTT; cdr3_aa: CASSVDNRDTQYF
j_call: TRBJ1-2; d_call: NA; v_call: TRBV5-1; clone_size: many; cdr3_nt: TGCGCCAGCACCGACGGGTACTATGGCTACACCTTC; cdr3_aa: CASTDGYYGYTF
j_call: TRBJ2-3; d_call: TRBD2; v_call: TRBV5-1; clone_size: many; cdr3_nt: TGCGCCAGCAGCTTGGAGAACCCCTGGGGAGGGGGCACAGATACGCAGTATTTT; cdr3_aa: CASSLENPWGGGTDTQYF
j_call: TRBJ2-7; d_call: NA; v_call: TRBV4-1; clone_size: few; cdr3_nt: TGCGCCAGCAGCCTCCGGCCCGGGACGGACGTACCCCACGAGCAGTACTTC; cdr3_aa: CASSLRPGTDVPHEQYF